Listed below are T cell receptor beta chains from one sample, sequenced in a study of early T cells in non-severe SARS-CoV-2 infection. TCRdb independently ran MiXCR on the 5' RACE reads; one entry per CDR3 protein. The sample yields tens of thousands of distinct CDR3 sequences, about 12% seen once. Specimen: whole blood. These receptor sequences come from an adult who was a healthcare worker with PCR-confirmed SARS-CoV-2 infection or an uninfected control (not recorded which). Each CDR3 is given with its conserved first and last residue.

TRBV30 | CAWSDGTSYSDTQYF
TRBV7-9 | CASSTISSGRANEQFF
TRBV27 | CASNEGVGQPQHF
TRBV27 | CASRNPRTRHEQYF
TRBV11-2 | CASSLLARPGDTQYF
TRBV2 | CASSDPTTHGPPF
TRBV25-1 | CASSDTGQTEEQYF
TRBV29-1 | CSVARGSGNSNYEQYF
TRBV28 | CASSFGEQFF
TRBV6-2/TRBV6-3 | CASTVTGGTTEAFF
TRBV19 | CASSPTGGGYF
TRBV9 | CASSPWDRTDTQYF
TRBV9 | CASSGGSSYNEQFF
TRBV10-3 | CAISERQDGMNTEAFF
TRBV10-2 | CASGRLAANEQYF
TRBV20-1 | CSARPTGTRSQPQHF
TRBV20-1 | CSARDRRLAGAPSYNEQFF
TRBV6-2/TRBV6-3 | CASSSGQGAIGYTF
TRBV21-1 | CASSEDQDSGYF
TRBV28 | CASSFGGYNSPLHF
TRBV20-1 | CSANRGSYEQYF
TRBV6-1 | CASSDSDREGQPQHF
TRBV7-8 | CASSLGLGSGQGLRDEQFF
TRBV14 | CASSPDYRQGTESPLHF
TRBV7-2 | CASSLARSYEQYF
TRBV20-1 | CSAREQGPTNEKLFF
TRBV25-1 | CASMGQVVGQPQHF
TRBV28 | CASRDRDTQETQYF
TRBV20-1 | CSARDLGRGSPFF
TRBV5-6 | CASSPQGTDTQYF
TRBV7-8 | CASSSLVGATNEKLFF
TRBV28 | CASSLYSTEAFF
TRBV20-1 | CSASAGNDHQPQHF
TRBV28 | CASSSEVLEQFF
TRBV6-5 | CASSLVASGFAYEQYF
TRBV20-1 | CSAGQGSGNTIYF
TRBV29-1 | CSVEAGVGYNEQFF
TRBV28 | CAVTALNTEAFF
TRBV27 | CASSLRISGNTIYF
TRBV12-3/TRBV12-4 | CASSLGQGLPYEQYF
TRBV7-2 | CASSLGGTGYYEQYF
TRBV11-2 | CASSRPTDRKNTEAFF
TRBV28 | CASISSSNQPQHF
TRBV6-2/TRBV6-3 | CASTQGRYEQYF
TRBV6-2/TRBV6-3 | CASSNGGAGANVLTF
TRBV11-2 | CASETSGDPGVLTF
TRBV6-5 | CASSYSGTGVLVRYNEQFF
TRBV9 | CASSVGAGIGGELFF
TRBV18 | CASSPPFTDTQYF
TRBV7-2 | CASSLVGTGGNEQYF
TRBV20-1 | CSGRTGVNSPLHF
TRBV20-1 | CSAQSGPEQFF
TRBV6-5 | CASSSTGNNSPLHF
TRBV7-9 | CASSLGTGRTYGYTF
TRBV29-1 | CSVWVAGDGELFF
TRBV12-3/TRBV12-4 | CASRPGTGSTDTQYF
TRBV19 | CASSQSRGYSYNEQFF
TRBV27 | CASSSGLAGGDTQYF
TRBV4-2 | CASSQVSLAGGLAKNIQYF
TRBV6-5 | CASSYSRDAGELFF